This passage covers 3 T cell receptor beta chains from one sample sequenced in a study of T cell responses to AZD1222 COVID-19 vaccine. Measured with immunoSEQ multiplex PCR; TCRdb has only the in-frame clones, and not every one. The sample contains some 180,000 clones, over 80% of which appear only once. Sequenced here: peripheral blood, sampled 28 days after the second dose of the MenACWY control vaccine. The receptor source for this set is an adult who received the MenACWY meningococcal vaccine as a control.

The chain links TRBV27 to TRBJ1-6; a weak D match, TRBD1 (5 bases). CDR3 length: 15 residues. V lost 4 bases and J 4 bases, leaving 11 bases between the germline ends. From germline, CDR1 is MNHEY and CDR2 SMNVEV (reference sequence). The CDR3 region has the DNA TGTGCCAGCAGTTCAGGGATGGGATATAATTCACCCCTCCACTTT. Translation: CASSSGMGYNSPLHF.

The chain recombines TRBV18 with TRBJ1-3, with D unclear. The germline gives CDR1 KGHSH, CDR2 LQKENI. The CDR3 contains 14 residues. V lost 3 bases, J lost 2 bases, and 8 bases lay in between. CDR3 sequence: CASSPPGAGNTIYF. In DNA, the CDR3 is TGTGCCAGCTCACCCCCCGGGGCTGGAAACACCATATATTTT.

The V and J genes are TRBV3-1 (or the pseudogene TRBV3-2) and TRBJ1-1; no reliable D call. The length of the CDR3 is 13 residues. Germline V gives CDR1 LGHDT, CDR2 YNNKEL (reference sequence). The germline V and J ends were trimmed by 0 bases and 6 bases, with 8 bases remaining between them. CDR3 nucleotide sequence: TGTGCCAGCAGCCAAGACCACGCCGCTGAAGCTTTCTTT. As protein: CASSQDHAAEAFF.